One and the same sample provided the 14 T cell receptor beta chains below, sequenced in a study of blood T cell repertoires in COVID-19 (dated by TCRdb to 2018 to 2021). The method behind the library was the immunoSEQ multiplex PCR assay. What TCRdb holds here is the immuneACCESS table cut down to in-frame rearrangements. Part of the clones is not present; checked against another copy, under half of the missing clones reflect an unresolved V gene, and the others are unexplained. Within this sample are 99,000 or so clones, with about 91% of them counted one time only. About 6.3% of the sample lies in the top ten. The sequenced sample consisted of peripheral blood. The receptors derive from a human donor in a cohort sampled during active COVID-19.

The table lists this clone with a count of one. This chain connects TRBV7-8 to TRBJ2-7, with TRBD1 as a possible D gene (6 bases). This CDR3 is built from 19 residues. Germline lookup yields CDR1 SGHVS and CDR2 FQNEAQ. Trimming cost V 5 bases and J 0 bases, with 26 bases left between them. CDR3 coding DNA: TGTGCCAGCAGCCGAAAGGGGGTTCTTAAAGTTTCAAGCTCCTACGAGCAGTACTTC. As protein: CASSRKGVLKVSSSYEQYF.

The chain combines TRBV7-9 with TRBJ2-7; D may be TRBD2 (6 bases). Trimming shortened V by 1 base and J by 4 bases, and 8 bases separated the two germline ends. The CDR3 extends over 13 amino acids. Germline CDR1 is SEHNR and CDR2 is FQNEAQ (reference sequence). CDR3 bases: TGTGCCAGCAGCTTAGAACTAGCTTACGAGCAGTACTTC. Protein sequence: CASSLELAYEQYF.

This clone was seen only once. The V gene is TRBV6-2 or TRBV6-3, the J gene TRBJ2-1; 10 bases align to TRBD1. Germline assignment: CDR1 MNHEY and CDR2 SVGEGT. The CDR3 is 14 residues long. The ends lost 5 bases at V and 8 bases at J; junction bases unmatched: 6. CDR3 bases: TGTGCCAGCAGTGGGACAGGGGCAGTCGATGAGCAGTTCTTC. Translating gives CASSGTGAVDEQFF.

This clone has at least ten counts. This rearrangement joins TRBV30 to TRBJ1-3; D unresolved. V lost 3 bases and J lost 2, with 14 bases in between. The CDR3 is 15 amino acids. The germline V gene encodes CDR1 GTSNPN and CDR2 SVGIG (reference sequence). The CDR3 DNA reads TGTGCCTGGAGGATGGTGGCCATGGCTGGAAACACCATATATTTT. It is translated as CAWRMVAMAGNTIYF.

The chain couples TRBV28 to TRBJ2-2; D ambiguous. The CDR3 runs to 12 residues. V was cut by 8 bases and J by 1 base, with 5 bases left in between. Germline CDR1 is MDHEN and CDR2 is SYDVKM. The CDR3 sequence: CASGRNTGELFF. In DNA, the CDR3 is TGTGCCAGCGGCAGGAACACCGGGGAGCTGTTTTTT. Variable domain in full (rest from reference TRBV28 and TRBJ2-2): DVKVTQSSRYLVKRTGEKVFLECVQDMDHENMFWYRQDPGLGLRLIYFSYDVKMKEKGDIPEGYSVSREKKERFSLILESASTNQTSMYLCASGRNTGELFFGEGSRLTVL.

The chain joins TRBV7-9 to TRBJ1-1; D is unclear. CDR3 length: 16 residues. Deletions cut 1 base from V and 1 base from J, with 13 bases between. Germline values: CDR1 SEHNR, CDR2 FQNEAQ (reference sequence). CDR3 in DNA: TGTGCCAGCAGCTTAGACACACGACGGGAGAACACTGAAGCTTTCTTT. Amino acids: CASSLDTRRENTEAFF.

The chain uses TRBV5-8 and TRBJ2-2, with 9 nucleotides matching TRBD1. V dropped 3 bases and J dropped 1; count of bases not matched to a gene: 1. There are 15 residues in the CDR3. The germline V gene has CDR1 SGHTS and CDR2 YDEGEE. The CDR3 protein is CASSWDRENTGELFF. Written as DNA, the CDR3 is TGTGCCAGCAGCTGGGACAGGGAGAACACCGGGGAGCTGTTTTTT.

The rearrangement uses TRBV7-8 and TRBJ2-5, with 13 positions matching TRBD2. The CDR3 runs 15 residues. After removal of 5 bases from V and 11 bases from J, the junction contained 11 bases not matched to a gene. Germline CDR1 reads SGHVS; CDR2 reads FQNEAQ. As DNA, the CDR3 is TGTGCCAGCAGCCTATCCCCGGGACTAGCGGGGACTCAGTACTTC. Protein sequence: CASSLSPGLAGTQYF.

This clone was recorded a few times. The J gene is TRBJ1-6, the V gene TRBV5-3, with D maybe TRBD1 (6 bases). TRBV5-3 falls under the ORF class, with uncertain function. CDR3 size: 12 residues. Trimming took off 4 bases at V and 10 bases at J, with 9 bases between the two ends. The CDR3 nucleotides are TGTGCCAGAAGCCGGGGGGGCTCACCCCTCCACTTT. Translation: CARSRGGSPLHF.

The chain joins TRBV9 to TRBJ2-6, with D maybe TRBD1 (6 bases). Germline V gene sequence: CDR1 SGDLS, CDR2 YYNGEE. V was trimmed by 3 bases and J by 4 bases, leaving 17 bases between them. The CDR3 is made up of 17 amino acids. The CDR3 DNA reads as TGTGCCAGCAGCGAGAACCGGGACACGGGGGGGGCCAACGTCCTGACTTTC. It is translated as CASSENRDTGGANVLTF. The complete variable domain, with remaining parts taken from reference TRBV9 and TRBJ2-6, reads DSGVTQTPKHLITATGQRVTLRCSPRSGDLSVYWYQQSLDQGLQFLIQYYNGEERAKGNILERFSAQQFPDLHSELNLSSLELGDSALYFCASSENRDTGGANVLTFGAGSRLTVL.

The V call is TRBV10-1, the J call TRBJ2-1, with D perhaps TRBD2 (5 bases). The CDR3 is 14 amino acids. V was shortened by 0 bases and J by 7 bases, with 10 bases between the two germline ends. Germline loops: CDR1 WNHNN, CDR2 SYGVQD (reference sequence). CDR3 loop: CASSESGRRNEQFF. The DNA of the CDR3 is TGCGCCAGCAGTGAGTCGGGGAGAAGGAATGAGCAGTTCTTC.

This clone has just one count. V gene TRBV24-1 combines with J gene TRBJ2-7, with D maybe TRBD1 (6 bases). Germline V CDR1 and CDR2: KGHDR, SFDVKD. V was clipped by 2 bases and J by 2 bases, with 15 bases between them. The CDR3 is 16 amino acids. The CDR3 bases are TGTGCCACCAGTGATTCGCAGGGGCTCCGCCCCTACGAGCAGTACTTC. Residues: CATSDSQGLRPYEQYF.

The rearrangement uses TRBV6-2 or TRBV6-3 and TRBJ2-4; the match to TRBD2 covers 7 bases. The CDR3 is made up of 18 amino acids. J was trimmed by 0 bases and V by 5 bases; bases with no gene match: 13. Germline assignment: CDR1 MNHEY and CDR2 SVGEGT. CDR3 amino acids: CASSRPTSNYLAKNIQYF. The CDR3 nucleotides read TGTGCCAGCAGTCGCCCGACTAGCAACTATCTAGCCAAAAACATTCAGTACTTC.

The chain recombines TRBV19 with TRBJ2-7, with TRBD2 matching over 10 bases. The CDR3 is 14 amino acids. The germline V gene encodes CDR1 LNHDA and CDR2 SQIVND (reference sequence). J lost 2 bases, V lost 5 bases, and 3 bases had no gene match. CDR3 sequence: CASSLAGETYEQYF. As DNA, the CDR3 is TGTGCCAGTAGTCTAGCGGGAGAGACCTACGAGCAGTACTTC. The full variable domain, rest sourced from reference TRBV19 and TRBJ2-7, is DGGITQSPKYLFRKEGQNVTLSCEQNLNHDAMYWYRQDPGQGLRLIYYSQIVNDFQKGDIAEGYSVSREKKESFPLTVTSAQKNPTAFYLCASSLAGETYEQYFGPGTRLTVT.